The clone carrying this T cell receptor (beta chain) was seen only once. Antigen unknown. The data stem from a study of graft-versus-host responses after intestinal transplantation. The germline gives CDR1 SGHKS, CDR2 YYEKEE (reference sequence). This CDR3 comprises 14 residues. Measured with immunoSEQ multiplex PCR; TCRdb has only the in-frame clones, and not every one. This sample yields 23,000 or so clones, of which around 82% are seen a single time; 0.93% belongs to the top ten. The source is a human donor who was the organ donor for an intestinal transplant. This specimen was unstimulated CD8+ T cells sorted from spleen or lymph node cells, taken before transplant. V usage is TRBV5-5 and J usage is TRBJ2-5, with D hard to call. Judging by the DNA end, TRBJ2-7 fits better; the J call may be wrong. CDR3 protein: CASSLVRSTYEQYF. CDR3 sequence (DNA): TGTGCCAGCAGCTTGGTCCGATCTACGTACGAGCAGTACTTC.